This T cell receptor (beta chain) is drawn from a study of T cell responses to AZD1222 COVID-19 vaccine. Across the study: Pooled samples include second doses given at about 4 or 12 weeks.

Findings and limits, study-wide: Spike-specific TCR breadth and depth both grew after two AZD1222 doses. The repertoires were collected only after the peak T cell response. Just a handful of AZD1222 recipients were seropositive at baseline.

In regard to this clone: Its matching antigen is unknown.

V was cut by 4 bases and J by 5 bases, with 13 bases left in between. The CDR3 loop spans 14 amino acids. Germline V CDR1 and CDR2: MRHNA, SNTAGT. Repertoires were generated with immunoSEQ multiplex PCR, while TCRdb's copy carries only in-frame clones and drops some. Counted here are 150,000 to 180,000 clones, under 95% occurring once; the ten biggest clones make up approximately 17%. This clonotype originated in an adult in good health. This sequence joins TRBV6-4 and TRBJ2-3; tentative D call: TRBD2 (5 bases). Sequenced material: peripheral blood, taken on day 0 of AZD1222 vaccination. The CDR3 nucleotides read TGTGCCAGCAGTGTAGAGGGTGGAGGAGATACGCAGTATTTT. As protein: CASSVEGGGDTQYF.